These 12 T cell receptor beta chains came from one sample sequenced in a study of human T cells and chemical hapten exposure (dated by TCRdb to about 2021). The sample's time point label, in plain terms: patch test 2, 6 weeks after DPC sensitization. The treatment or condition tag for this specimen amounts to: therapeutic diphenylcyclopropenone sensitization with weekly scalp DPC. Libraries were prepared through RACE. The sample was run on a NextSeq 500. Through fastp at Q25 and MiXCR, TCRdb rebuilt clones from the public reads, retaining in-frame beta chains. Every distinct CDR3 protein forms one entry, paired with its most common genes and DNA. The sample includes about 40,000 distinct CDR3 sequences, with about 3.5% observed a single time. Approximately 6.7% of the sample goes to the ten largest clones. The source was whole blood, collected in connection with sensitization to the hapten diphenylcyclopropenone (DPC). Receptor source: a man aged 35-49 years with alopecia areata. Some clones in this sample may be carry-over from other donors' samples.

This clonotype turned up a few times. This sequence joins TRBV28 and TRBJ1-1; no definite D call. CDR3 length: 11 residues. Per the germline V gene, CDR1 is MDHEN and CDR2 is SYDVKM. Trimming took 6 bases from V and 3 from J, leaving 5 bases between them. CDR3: CASRGYTEAFF. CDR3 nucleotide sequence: TGTGCCAGCAGGGGATACACTGAAGCTTTCTTT. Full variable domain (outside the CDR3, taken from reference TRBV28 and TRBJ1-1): DVKVTQSSRYLVKRTGEKVFLECVQDMDHENMFWYRQDPGLGLRLIYFSYDVKMKEKGDIPEGYSVSREKKERFSLILESASTNQTSMYLCASRGYTEAFFGQGTRLTVV.

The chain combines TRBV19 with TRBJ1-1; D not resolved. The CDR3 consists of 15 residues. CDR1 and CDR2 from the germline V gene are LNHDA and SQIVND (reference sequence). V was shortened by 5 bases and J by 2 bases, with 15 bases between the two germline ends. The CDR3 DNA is TGTGCCAGTAGTGGCTTTGGCAAATCAAACACTGAAGCTTTCTTT. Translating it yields CASSGFGKSNTEAFF.

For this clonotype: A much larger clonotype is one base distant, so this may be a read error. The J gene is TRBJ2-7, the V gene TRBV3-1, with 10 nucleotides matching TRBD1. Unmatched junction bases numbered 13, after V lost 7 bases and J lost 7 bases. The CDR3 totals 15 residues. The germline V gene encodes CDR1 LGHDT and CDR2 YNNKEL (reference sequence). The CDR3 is CASNHSLGQGREQYF. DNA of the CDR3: TGTGCCAGCAACCATTCCTTGGGACAGGGGAGAGAGCAGTACTTC.

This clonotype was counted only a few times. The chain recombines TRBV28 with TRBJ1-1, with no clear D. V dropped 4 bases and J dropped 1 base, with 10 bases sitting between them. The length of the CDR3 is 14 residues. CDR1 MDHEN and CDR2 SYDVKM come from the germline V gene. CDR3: CASSSISANTEAFF. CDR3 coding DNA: TGTGCCAGCAGTTCAATATCCGCGAACACTGAAGCTTTCTTT.

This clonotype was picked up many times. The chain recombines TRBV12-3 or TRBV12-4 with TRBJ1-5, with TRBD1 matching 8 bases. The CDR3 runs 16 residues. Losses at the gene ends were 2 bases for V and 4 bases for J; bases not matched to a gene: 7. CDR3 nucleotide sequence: TGTGCCAGCAGTTTAAGAACAGGGGGAAGGAATCAGCCCCAGCATTTT. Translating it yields CASSLRTGGRNQPQHF.

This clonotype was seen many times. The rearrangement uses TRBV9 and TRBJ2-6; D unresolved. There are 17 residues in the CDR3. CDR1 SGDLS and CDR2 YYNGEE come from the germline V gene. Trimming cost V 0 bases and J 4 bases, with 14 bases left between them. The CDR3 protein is CASSVEAPGEGANVLTF. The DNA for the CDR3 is TGTGCCAGCAGCGTAGAAGCACCCGGTGAGGGGGCCAACGTCCTGACTTTC.

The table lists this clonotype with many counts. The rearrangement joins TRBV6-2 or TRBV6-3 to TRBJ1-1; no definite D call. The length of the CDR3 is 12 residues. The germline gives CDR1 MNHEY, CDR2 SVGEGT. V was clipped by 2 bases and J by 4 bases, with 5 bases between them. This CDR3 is CASSYVSTEAFF. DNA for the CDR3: TGTGCCAGCAGTTACGTCAGCACTGAAGCTTTCTTT.

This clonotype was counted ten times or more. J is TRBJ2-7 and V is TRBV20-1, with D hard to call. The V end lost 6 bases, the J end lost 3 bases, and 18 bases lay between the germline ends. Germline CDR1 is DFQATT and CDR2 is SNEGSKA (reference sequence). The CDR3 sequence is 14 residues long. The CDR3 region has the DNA TGCAGTGCCTCCAAGGCAGAGAGCAACTACGAGCAGTACTTC. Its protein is CSASKAESNYEQYF.

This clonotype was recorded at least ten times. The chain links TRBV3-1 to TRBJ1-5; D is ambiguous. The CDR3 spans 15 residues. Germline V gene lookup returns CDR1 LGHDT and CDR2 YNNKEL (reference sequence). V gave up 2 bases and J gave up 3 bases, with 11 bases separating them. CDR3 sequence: CASSQTVFNNQPQHF. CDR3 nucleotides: TGTGCCAGCAGCCAAACAGTGTTTAACAATCAGCCCCAGCATTTT. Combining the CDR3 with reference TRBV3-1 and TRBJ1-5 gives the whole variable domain DTAVSQTPKYLVTQMGNDKSIKCEQNLGHDTMYWYKQDSKKFLKIMFSYNNKELIINETVPNRFSPKSPDKAHLNLHINSLELGDSAVYFCASSQTVFNNQPQHFGDGTRLSIL.

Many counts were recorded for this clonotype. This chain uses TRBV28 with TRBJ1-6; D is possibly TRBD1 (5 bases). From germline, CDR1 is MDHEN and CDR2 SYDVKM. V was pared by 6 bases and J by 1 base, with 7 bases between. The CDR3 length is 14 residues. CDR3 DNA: TGTGCCAGCAGCTCAGGGTCCTATAATTCACCCCTCCACTTT. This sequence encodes CASSSGSYNSPLHF.

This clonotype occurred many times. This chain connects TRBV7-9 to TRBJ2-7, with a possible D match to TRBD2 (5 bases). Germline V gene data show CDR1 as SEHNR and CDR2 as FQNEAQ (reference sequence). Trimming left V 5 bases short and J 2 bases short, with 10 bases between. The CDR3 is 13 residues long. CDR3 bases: TGTGCCAGCAGCAATGGACTTACCTACGAGCAGTACTTC. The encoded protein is CASSNGLTYEQYF.

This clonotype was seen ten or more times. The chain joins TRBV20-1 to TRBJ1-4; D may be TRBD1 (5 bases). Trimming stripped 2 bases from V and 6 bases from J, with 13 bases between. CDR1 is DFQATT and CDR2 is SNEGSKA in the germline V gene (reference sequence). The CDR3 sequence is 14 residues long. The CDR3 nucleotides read TGCAGTGCTAGAAAAGGGGATCGTTATGAAAAACTGTTTTTT. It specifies CSARKGDRYEKLFF.